The 10 T cell receptor beta chains presented below share a single source sample, sequenced in a study of T cells in Graves' hyperthyroidism and ophthalmopathy. Regions amplified from RNA transcripts were the TCR beta CDR3 regions. HTBI primers were the set used in a first-round RT-PCR of the TCR CDR3. TCRdb re-derived calls from the multiplex PCR reads in MiXCR, one entry per CDR3 protein. In the table there are around 56,000 distinct CDR3 sequences, 40% to 55% of which are singletons. Sequenced material: blood. These receptors were collected from a woman in her thirties with Graves' ophthalmopathy.

The V and J genes are TRBV5-6 and TRBJ2-7, with TRBD2 matching over 14 bases. Germline CDR1 reads SGHDT; CDR2 reads YYEEEE. V was pared by 6 bases and J by 6 bases, with 11 bases of the junction left unmatched. This CDR3 has 16 amino acids. CDR3: CASTGGLAGVVGEQYF. The CDR3 DNA follows: TGTGCCAGCACCGGGGGACTAGCGGGAGTGGTAGGCGAGCAGTACTTC.

This clonotype was observed at least ten times. The chain uses TRBV7-2 and TRBJ1-1, with 9 positions matching TRBD1. The CDR3 loop spans 14 amino acids. From germline, CDR1 is SGHTA and CDR2 FQGNSA. Trimming cost V 5 bases and J 5 bases; bases outside gene matches: 6. In nucleotides, the CDR3 is TGTGCCAGCAGCCCCTACAGGGGGCGGACTGAAGCTTTCTTT. Protein sequence: CASSPYRGRTEAFF.

The V gene is TRBV29-1, the J gene TRBJ2-7, with D perhaps TRBD1 (6 bases). The CDR3 totals 11 residues. Trimming took 8 bases from V and 13 from J, leaving 21 bases between them. Germline V CDR1 and CDR2: SQVTM, ANQGSEA. The CDR3 protein is CSSNPGDRYYF. Here the CDR3 DNA reads TGCAGCTCCAACCCAGGGGACCGGTATTACTTC.

The chain employs TRBV12-3 or TRBV12-4 and TRBJ1-5; D may be TRBD1 (5 bases). V was clipped by 5 bases and J by 11 bases, with 13 bases between them. There are 12 residues in the CDR3. As DNA, the CDR3 is TGTGCCAGCAGTCGGGACGGTGAGACCCAGCATTTT. Protein: CASSRDGETQHF.

This clonotype was picked up many times. V is TRBV6-5 and J is TRBJ1-3; D is possibly TRBD1 (6 bases). Germline CDR1 is MNHEY and CDR2 is SVGAGI. The CDR3 totals 16 residues. V lost 7 bases and J lost 0, with 16 bases in between. The DNA of the CDR3 is TGTGCCAGCACTCGAGGGGGGGGAAGCTCTGGAAACACCATATATTTT. Its translation is CASTRGGGSSGNTIYF.

The chain is built from TRBV3-1 and TRBJ2-2, with 14 bases aligning to TRBD2. Germline V gene lookup returns CDR1 LGHDT and CDR2 YNNKEL (reference sequence). After removal of 5 bases from V and 6 bases from J, the junction contained 8 bases not matched to a gene. This CDR3 region has 17 residues. This CDR3 reads CASSEPGLAGVSGELFF. CDR3 DNA: TGTGCCAGCAGCGAACCGGGACTAGCGGGAGTATCCGGGGAGCTGTTTTTT.

The chain is built from TRBV7-3 and TRBJ1-1; 8 nucleotides match TRBD1. Germline V gene data show CDR1 as SGHTA and CDR2 as FQGTGA. V shed 6 bases, J shed 7 bases, and the junction held 7 bases outside the gene matches. CDR3 size: 13 residues. The CDR3 nucleotides read TGTGCCAGCAGTGGACAGGGTTTAGGTGAAGCTTTCTTT. It specifies CASSGQGLGEAFF. Complete variable domain (other parts from reference TRBV7-3 and TRBJ1-1): GAGVSQTPSNKVTEKGKYVELRCDPISGHTALYWYRQSLGQGPEFLIYFQGTGAADDSGLPNDRFFAVRPEGSVSTLKIQRTERGDSAVYLCASSGQGLGEAFFGQGTRLTVV.

V and J are TRBV24-1 and TRBJ2-1; 8 bases map to TRBD1. Germline values: CDR1 KGHDR, CDR2 SFDVKD. The CDR3 is made up of 14 amino acids. V lost 4 bases and J lost 9; bases outside the gene matches: 7. Written as DNA, the CDR3 is TGTGCCACCAGTGACCACGACAGGGGAGCTGAGCAGTTCTTC. Its translation is CATSDHDRGAEQFF.

For the CDR3, the DNA is TGTGCCACCAGTCGGACACCTCCGGGGAACATTCAGTACTTC. Translation gives CATSRTPPGNIQYF. The V call is TRBV24-1, the J call TRBJ2-4, with D perhaps being TRBD1 or TRBD2 (5 bases each). The CDR3 consists of 14 residues. Trimming left V 6 bases short and J 7 bases short, with 15 bases between. Germline-derived CDR1 and CDR2 are KGHDR and SFDVKD.

This clonotype was observed many times. The V and J genes are TRBV14 and TRBJ2-7; TRBD2 matches 8 bases. V was pared by 4 bases and J by 6 bases, with 11 bases of the junction left unmatched. The CDR3 length is 15 residues. Germline CDR1 SGHDN, CDR2 FVKESK. CDR3 loop: CASSPRGVPASEQYF. The CDR3 DNA is TGTGCCAGCAGCCCGCGGGGGGTTCCAGCGTCCGAGCAGTACTTC.